The 30 T cell receptor beta chains below come from one sample, sequenced in a study of human T cells and chemical hapten exposure. TCRdb redid the calling of the RACE reads with MiXCR, one entry per CDR3 protein. The sample has fewer than 100,000 distinct CDR3 sequences; roughly 12% are singletons. Documented time point: patch test 1, 2 weeks after DPC sensitization. Treatment defined: therapeutic diphenylcyclopropenone sensitization with weekly scalp DPC. Source: whole blood, taken in connection with sensitization to the hapten diphenylcyclopropenone (DPC). The receptors were sampled from a woman aged 40 to 55 with alopecia areata. Some clones in this sample may be carry-over from other donors' samples.

This clonotype was seen ten or more times. J is TRBJ2-5 and V is TRBV23-1, with a tentative D call TRBD1 (5 bases). TRBV23-1 is an ORF; its function is uncertain. The CDR3 is 14 residues long. Trimming pared 6 bases from V and 1 base from J, leaving 12 bases between. CDR3 sequence reads: CASSLDSGQETQYF. The CDR3 DNA reads TGCGCCAGCAGCCTAGACAGTGGCCAAGAGACCCAGTACTTC.

This clonotype was recorded many times. The chain uses TRBV6-5 and TRBJ2-2, with 9 bases matching TRBD2. Germline CDR1 MNHEY, CDR2 SVGAGI. With 6 bases clipped from V and 6 bases from J, the junction kept 8 bases outside the gene matches. The CDR3 is 15 residues long. The CDR3 spells CASRESGRPSGELFF. The DNA for the CDR3 is TGTGCCAGCAGGGAAAGCGGGAGGCCCTCCGGGGAGCTGTTTTTT.

V gene TRBV2 combines with J gene TRBJ2-7; a weak D match, TRBD2 (6 bases). V lost 0 bases to trimming and J lost 7 bases, with 19 bases between them. Per the germline V gene, CDR1 is SNHLY and CDR2 is FYNNEI. The CDR3 spans 16 residues. In DNA form, the CDR3 reads TGTGCCAGCAGTGAAGCGAGTCTAGGAGGGGCGTTTGAGCAGTACTTC. Translated, it gives CASSEASLGGAFEQYF.

This clonotype was detected only a few times. This rearrangement joins TRBV7-6 to TRBJ2-2; tentative D call: TRBD2 (5 bases). The CDR3 runs 15 residues. Germline assignment: CDR1 SGHVS and CDR2 FNYEAQ. Between the trimmed V and J ends, which lost 10 bases and 2 bases, there was a span of 17 bases. The CDR3 protein is CATSVGSGNTGELFF. The CDR3 nucleotides read TGTGCCACCTCGGTGGGGAGCGGAAACACCGGGGAGCTGTTTTTT.

This clonotype was observed a handful of times. The V gene is TRBV2, the J gene TRBJ2-1; D is unclear. The ends were cut back, 2 bases at V and 6 bases at J, with 14 bases in the middle. Germline loops: CDR1 SNHLY, CDR2 FYNNEI. This CDR3 is 15 amino acids long. CDR3 in amino acids: CASSEMPPPINEQFF. DNA for the CDR3: TGTGCCAGCAGTGAAATGCCCCCCCCGATCAATGAGCAGTTCTTC. Full variable domain (remainder filled in from reference TRBV2 and TRBJ2-1): EPEVTQTPSHQVTQMGQEVILRCVPISNHLYFYWYRQILGQKVEFLVSFYNNEISEKSEIFDDQFSVERPDGSNFTLKIRSTKLEDSAMYFCASSEMPPPINEQFFGPGTRLTVL.

The sample holds many counts of this clonotype. The chain recombines TRBV5-5 with TRBJ2-6; D gene ambiguous. Germline values: CDR1 SGHKS, CDR2 YYEKEE (reference sequence). The CDR3 contains 13 residues. Trimming pared 4 bases from V and 4 bases from J, leaving 6 bases between. The CDR3, as DNA: TGTGCCAGCAGCCGCAGAGGGGCCAACGTCCTGACTTTC. Protein product: CASSRRGANVLTF.

The V and J genes are TRBV14 and TRBJ2-1; the match to TRBD2 covers 7 bases. Per germline, CDR1 SGHDN and CDR2 FVKESK. The CDR3 sequence is 15 residues long. The J segment lost 2 bases and the V segment lost 5 bases, leaving 6 bases of the junction unmatched. The CDR3 here is CASSVQRGPYNEQFF. For the CDR3, the DNA is TGTGCCAGCAGCGTTCAGCGGGGCCCCTACAATGAGCAGTTCTTC. Full variable domain (missing parts from reference TRBV14 and TRBJ2-1): EAGVTQFPSHSVIEKGQTVTLRCDPISGHDNLYWYRRVMGKEIKFLLHFVKESKQDESGMPNNRFLAERTGGTYSTLKVQPAELEDSGVYFCASSVQRGPYNEQFFGPGTRLTVL.

The rearrangement uses TRBV6-5 and TRBJ2-3; TRBD2 matches at 8 bases. The CDR3 spans 15 residues. J lost 4 bases, V lost 2 bases, and 5 bases had no gene match. CDR1 is MNHEY and CDR2 is SVGAGI in the germline V gene. DNA of the CDR3: TGTGCCAGCAGTTACGGAGCGGGAGTACCAGATACGCAGTATTTT. Amino acids: CASSYGAGVPDTQYF.

The chain is built from TRBV29-1 and TRBJ2-1; 8 bases fit TRBD1. The ends lost 5 bases at V and 2 bases at J; junction bases unmatched: 2. The CDR3 length is 13 residues. Germline CDR1 SQVTM, CDR2 ANQGSEA. The CDR3 DNA follows: TGCAGCGTTTGGGGACAGGCCTACAATGAGCAGTTCTTC. Translation gives CSVWGQAYNEQFF.

In this sample, this clonotype turned up a few times. The V and J genes are TRBV12-3 or TRBV12-4 and TRBJ2-1; 7 nucleotides agree with TRBD2. This CDR3 contains 15 residues. J lost 4 bases, V lost 6 bases, and 9 bases had no gene match. This CDR3 is CASSPDLAVYNEQFF. DNA of the CDR3: TGTGCCAGCAGCCCCGATCTAGCGGTGTACAATGAGCAGTTCTTC.

This clonotype was recorded a few times. The J gene is TRBJ2-3, the V gene TRBV21-1; TRBD2, the table's D call, was not compared with the DNA. TRBV21-1 is designated a pseudogene. The CDR3 spans 13 residues. The CDR3 bases are TGTGCCCACGGTGCGGGAGACACAGATGCGCAGTATTTT. Translating gives CAHGAGDTDAQYF.

At least ten counts were recorded for this clonotype. The chain is built from TRBV6-2 or TRBV6-3 and TRBJ2-7; D gene ambiguous. The germline gives CDR1 MNHEY, CDR2 SVGEGT. CDR3 length: 11 amino acids. Trimming removed 5 bases from V and 2 bases from J, with 4 bases in between. Written as DNA, the CDR3 is TGTGCCAGCAGTCAAGCCTACGAGCAGTACTTC. Encoded protein: CASSQAYEQYF.

This clonotype was seen repeatedly, ten times or more. V and J are TRBV20-1 and TRBJ2-5, with D perhaps TRBD2 (5 bases). V was pared by 0 bases and J by 4 bases, with 12 bases between. The CDR3 totals 14 residues. CDR1 and CDR2 from the germline V gene are DFQATT and SNEGSKA (reference sequence). CDR3 DNA: TGCAGTGCTAGAGATGGGCGGGCCGGAGAGACCCAGTACTTC. This translates into CSARDGRAGETQYF.

The chain joins TRBV6-2 or TRBV6-3 to TRBJ2-5; the match to TRBD1 covers 10 bases. J lost 5 bases, V lost 4 bases, and 10 bases had no gene match. This CDR3 is 16 amino acids long. Germline V lookup: CDR1 MNHEY, CDR2 SVGEGT. CDR3 DNA: TGTGCCAGCAGTTCCCCCCGGGACAGGGGTCGGGAGACCCAGTACTTC. Residues: CASSSPRDRGRETQYF.

This rearrangement joins TRBV14 to TRBJ2-3; tentatively, D is TRBD2 (5 bases). The CDR3 spans 17 residues. The germline CDR1 and CDR2 sequences are SGHDN and FVKESK. With 1 base removed from V and 7 bases from J, the gap between germline ends came to 21 bases. The CDR3 bases are TGTGCCAGCAGCCAAGCACGCCTGCGAGGGAAGGAAAATACGCAGTATTTT. As protein: CASSQARLRGKENTQYF.

This clonotype was recorded a few times. The chain links TRBV11-3 to TRBJ2-3, with 10 nucleotides matching TRBD2. Losses at the gene ends were 5 bases for V and 3 bases for J; bases not matched to a gene: 11. This CDR3 contains 17 residues. The V gene's germline CDR1 is SGHNT and CDR2 YENEEA. The CDR3 region has the DNA TGTGCCAGCAGCCAAGGTGCGGCTAGCGGGAGTACAGATACGCAGTATTTT. This codes for CASSQGAASGSTDTQYF.

This clonotype showed up just a few times. This chain joins TRBV9 and TRBJ2-7; D call uncertain. The germline V gene has CDR1 SGDLS and CDR2 YYNGEE. The CDR3 extends over 13 amino acids. Between the trimmed V and J ends, which lost 0 bases and 6 bases, there was a span of 10 bases. Written as DNA, the CDR3 is TGTGCCAGCAGCGTAGCCGAAGCTGGCGAGCAGTACTTC. Amino acids: CASSVAEAGEQYF. Together with reference TRBV9 and TRBJ2-7, the CDR3 gives the full variable domain: DSGVTQTPKHLITATGQRVTLRCSPRSGDLSVYWYQQSLDQGLQFLIQYYNGEERAKGNILERFSAQQFPDLHSELNLSSLELGDSALYFCASSVAEAGEQYFGPGTRLTVT.

This clonotype was recorded a few times. J is TRBJ1-1 and V is TRBV25-1; 9 nucleotides align to TRBD1. Trimming at V came to 6 bases and at J to 1 base, leaving 3 bases not matched to a gene. Germline loops: CDR1 MGHDK, CDR2 SYGVNS. The CDR3 is 14 amino acids. CDR3 bases: TGTGCCAGCAGCTCGGACAGGGGGAACACTGAAGCTTTCTTT. It encodes CASSSDRGNTEAFF.

This clonotype turned up a few times. J is TRBJ2-7 and V is TRBV28; perhaps TRBD1 as D (6 bases). CDR3 size: 13 residues. Germline CDR1 reads MDHEN; CDR2 reads SYDVKM. V shed 6 bases and J shed 2 bases, with 11 bases lying between them. CDR3 protein: CASRPTGTYEQYF. In nucleotides, the CDR3 is TGTGCCAGCAGGCCTACAGGGACCTACGAGCAGTACTTC.

This clonotype was seen more than once but under ten times. The chain carries TRBV7-8 and TRBJ2-3; D is unresolved. This CDR3 spans 14 amino acids. Deletions cut 3 bases from V and 4 bases from J, with 11 bases between. Germline-derived CDR1 and CDR2 are SGHVS and FQNEAQ. The CDR3 sequence is CASSFKRLADTQYF. Here the CDR3 DNA reads TGTGCCAGCAGCTTCAAAAGACTTGCAGATACGCAGTATTTT.

This clonotype was counted many times. This sequence joins TRBV7-3 and TRBJ2-7; a possible D gene is TRBD2 (5 bases). Germline assignment: CDR1 SGHTA and CDR2 FQGTGA. Trimming took 5 bases from V and 5 from J, leaving 19 bases between them. This CDR3 region has 15 residues. CDR3 bases: TGTGCCAGCAGCCCCGTATCGGGAAATAGAAACGAGCAGTACTTC. Protein: CASSPVSGNRNEQYF.

The gene calls are TRBV20-1 and TRBJ2-2, with 9 bases matching TRBD1. This CDR3 has 16 amino acids. Per the germline V gene, CDR1 is DFQATT and CDR2 is SNEGSKA (reference sequence). V was pared by 1 base and J by 3 bases, with 6 bases of the junction left unmatched. CDR3 sequence reads: CSARVSDRGDTGELFF. CDR3 in DNA: TGCAGTGCTAGAGTTTCCGACAGGGGGGACACCGGGGAGCTGTTTTTT.

This clonotype showed up many times. CDR3 residues: CASTLDRGTYEQYF. The DNA for the CDR3 is TGTGCCAGCACCCTAGACAGGGGGACCTACGAGCAGTACTTC. The rearrangement joins TRBV6-6 to TRBJ2-7, with 9 bases identical to TRBD1. The V gene end was trimmed by 7 bases and the J gene end by 2 bases; junction bases not matched to a gene: 6. Germline values: CDR1 MNHNY, CDR2 SVGAGI (reference sequence). The CDR3 length is 14 residues.

The J gene is TRBJ1-5, the V gene TRBV12-3 or TRBV12-4; TRBD1 matches at 9 bases. V was clipped by 5 bases and J by 5 bases; unmatched bases: 7. The CDR3 covers 15 residues. As DNA, the CDR3 is TGTGCCAGCAGTCGTACAGGGGGCCGCGATCAGCCCCAGCATTTT. It is translated as CASSRTGGRDQPQHF.

This chain links TRBV28 with TRBJ2-1, with 7 nucleotides matching TRBD2. V dropped 5 bases and J dropped 8; count of bases not matched to a gene: 15. Germline CDR1 reads MDHEN; CDR2 reads SYDVKM. CDR3 length equals 16 residues. The CDR3 bases are TGTGCCAGCAGTCCCCCCCCCAGCGGGGTGGGGGATGAGCAGTTCTTC. This gives the protein CASSPPPSGVGDEQFF.

This clonotype was seen a few times. The CDR3 bases are TGTGCCAGCAGCTTATTTGCCCAGGGGCTAGCGGGAGGGAATGAGCAGTTCTTC. This gives the protein CASSLFAQGLAGGNEQFF. The chain recombines TRBV7-2 with TRBJ2-1; 12 positions agree with TRBD2. The CDR3 extends over 18 amino acids. Per germline, CDR1 SGHTA and CDR2 FQGNSA. The V and J ends lost 2 bases and 7 bases, in that order; junction bases with no gene match: 12.

This clonotype was detected only a few times. The chain employs TRBV4-1 and TRBJ2-2; 8 bases agree with TRBD2. The junction had 11 bases not matched to a gene; V was cut back by 3 bases and J by 8 bases. The CDR3 totals 16 residues. Per germline, CDR1 MGHRA and CDR2 YSYEKL. Here the CDR3 reads CASSHTGGPTPGELFF. The CDR3 nucleotides read TGCGCCAGCAGCCATACGGGAGGGCCTACCCCAGGGGAGCTGTTTTTT.

In this sample, this clonotype turned up a few times. This rearrangement joins TRBV7-3 to TRBJ2-2; 12 nucleotides match TRBD1. The trim removed 5 bases at V and 6 bases at J, leaving 7 bases unmatched. CDR3 size: 16 residues. Germline assignment: CDR1 SGHTA and CDR2 FQGTGA. CDR3 sequence reads: CASSATGQGAPGELFF. CDR3 in DNA: TGTGCCAGCAGCGCTACGGGACAGGGGGCCCCCGGGGAGCTGTTTTTT. Complete variable domain (other parts from reference TRBV7-3 and TRBJ2-2): GAGVSQTPSNKVTEKGKYVELRCDPISGHTALYWYRQSLGQGPEFLIYFQGTGAADDSGLPNDRFFAVRPEGSVSTLKIQRTERGDSAVYLCASSATGQGAPGELFFGEGSRLTVL.

V and J are TRBV4-2 and TRBJ2-1; 9 nucleotides match TRBD1. The germline CDR1 and CDR2 sequences are LGHNA and YNFKEQ. The CDR3 has 16 amino acids. Losses at the gene ends were 3 bases for V and 4 bases for J; bases not matched to a gene: 7. This chain's CDR3 is CASSHERQGGYNEQFF. The CDR3 DNA is TGTGCCAGCAGCCATGAAAGACAGGGGGGATACAATGAGCAGTTCTTC.

This chain links TRBV5-4 with TRBJ1-6, with no clear D. The germline V and J ends were trimmed by 4 bases and 9 bases, with 17 bases remaining between them. There are 15 residues in the CDR3. CDR1 SGHNT and CDR2 YYREEE come from the germline V gene (reference sequence). The DNA for the CDR3 is TGTGCCAGCAGCCGACAAGTACTAAGCAGTTCACCCCTCCACTTT. Protein: CASSRQVLSSSPLHF. Supplemented by reference TRBV5-4 and TRBJ1-6, the full variable domain reads ETGVTQSPTHLIKTRGQQVTLRCSSQSGHNTVSWYQQALGQGPQFIFQYYREEENGRGNFPPRFSGLQFPNYSSELNVNALELDDSALYLCASSRQVLSSSPLHFGNGTRLTVT.